The T cell receptor (beta chain) described here comes from a study of T-cell memory formation after mild COVID-19. Broader study findings: Clones that got smaller from day 15 to 85 had even CD4/CD8, while clones growing later tipped toward CD4+. Largely, contracting CD4+ clones fell within CM and EM, and contracting CD8+ clones within EMRA.

This clonotype has a handful of counts. As yet, its antigen is unknown. The CDR3 covers 14 residues. V gave up 6 bases and J gave up 5 bases, with 16 bases separating them. Employing constant-segment primers, 5'RACE generated TCR alpha and TCR beta cDNA libraries bearing sample barcodes and UMIs. TCRdb redid the calling of the 5' RACE reads with MiXCR, one entry per CDR3 protein. The table lists around 410,000 distinct CDR3 sequences, 23% of them singletons, with roughly 13% in the top ten. The sequenced sample consisted of PBMCs or a T cell subset sorted from them (not recorded which). The sequence derives from an adult woman who had mild COVID-19 (a few samples of this study predate the infection). Cell type and time point are not known. The rearrangement links TRBV12-3 or TRBV12-4 to TRBJ1-2; the D is unclear. In DNA form, the CDR3 reads TGTGCCAGCAGGATAAACAGTTTAGGATATGGCTACACCTTC. Translated, it gives CASRINSLGYGYTF.